The 7 T cell receptor beta chains in this list originate from one sample, sequenced in a study of cytomegalovirus exposure and HLA in healthy donors. PCR was performed using 60 Vbeta and 13 Jbeta primers. Repertoires were generated with immunoSEQ multiplex PCR, while TCRdb's copy carries only in-frame clones and drops some. This sample has about 130,000 clones; approximately 78% occur once, and the top ten carry roughly 1.5%. Sequences were obtained from PBMCs. These TCRs come from a female donor in good health and CMV-seronegative.

The chain carries TRBV7-7 and TRBJ2-3; D call uncertain. The V end was cut by 1 base, the J end by 4 bases, with 9 bases between. Per the germline V gene, CDR1 is SSHAT and CDR2 is FNYEAQ (reference sequence). The length of the CDR3 is 14 residues. Here the CDR3 reads CASSLGQQADTQYF. The CDR3 coding sequence is TGTGCCAGCAGCTTAGGTCAGCAGGCAGATACGCAGTATTTT.

The CDR3 is CASSQDAQRANTGELFF. The CDR3 DNA sequence: TGCGCCAGCAGCCAAGATGCCCAGCGGGCGAACACCGGGGAGCTGTTTTTT. The V call is TRBV4-3, the J call TRBJ2-2, with D perhaps TRBD2 (6 bases). Germline V CDR1 and CDR2: LGHNA, YSLEER. The V end lost 0 bases, the J end lost 0 bases, and 11 bases lay between the germline ends. The CDR3 is 17 residues long.

This clone was seen a few times. This chain connects TRBV4-3 to TRBJ2-5; 14 bases agree with TRBD2. The CDR3 spans 15 residues. Germline-derived CDR1 and CDR2 are LGHNA and YSLEER. With V trimmed by 3 bases and J by 4 bases, 1 base remained unmatched. CDR3 region: CASSHGTSGRETQYF. CDR3 DNA: TGCGCCAGCAGCCATGGGACTAGCGGGAGAGAGACCCAGTACTTC.

This clone was seen more than once but under ten times. Here the CDR3 reads CASSPRAGTGNYEQYF. The CDR3 nucleotides are TGTGCCAGCAGCCCTCGAGCCGGGACAGGGAACTACGAGCAGTACTTC. The chain has TRBV11-2 and TRBJ2-7, with TRBD1 matching over 9 bases. Trimming took 5 bases from V and 3 from J; bases not matched to a gene: 11. The CDR3 is 16 residues long. In germline, CDR1 is SGHAT, CDR2 FQNNGV.

This chain uses TRBV4-3 with TRBJ2-2; a possible D gene is TRBD2 (5 bases). Per the germline V gene, CDR1 is LGHNA and CDR2 is YSLEER. V gave up 1 base and J gave up 5 bases, with 11 bases separating them. This CDR3 region has 15 residues. The CDR3 nucleotides read TGCGCCAGCAGCCAAGGAGGGCTAGCTACCGGGGAGCTGTTTTTT. It specifies CASSQGGLATGELFF.

The chain employs TRBV5-4 and TRBJ2-1; TRBD2 agrees at 12 bases. CDR3 length: 15 residues. Germline V gene sequence: CDR1 SGHNT, CDR2 YYREEE (reference sequence). CDR3 in DNA: TGTGCTCTCCGGCCTAGCGGGAGGGCGAGGGATGAGCAGTTCTTC. It specifies CALRPSGRARDEQFF.

The chain combines TRBV11-3 with TRBJ2-1; 9 bases agree with TRBD2. There are 14 residues in the CDR3. The germline gives CDR1 SGHNT, CDR2 YENEEA. With V trimmed by 3 bases and J by 8 bases, 5 bases remained unmatched. The CDR3 DNA reads TGTGCCAGCAGCTTTAGCGGGAGTGGAGATGAGCAGTTCTTC. It yields the protein CASSFSGSGDEQFF. The full variable domain, in which reference TRBV11-3 and TRBJ2-1 provide the parts outside the CDR3, is EAGVVQSPRYKIIEKKQPVAFWCNPISGHNTLYWYLQNLGQGPELLIRYENEEAVDDSQLPKDRFSAERLKGVDSTLKIQPAELGDSAVYLCASSFSGSGDEQFFGPGTRLTVL.